A selection of T cell receptor beta chains follows, all from one sample in a study of cytomegalovirus exposure and HLA in healthy donors. Repertoires were generated with immunoSEQ multiplex PCR, while TCRdb's copy carries only in-frame clones and drops some. The data contain approximately 100,000 clones, roughly 86% of them singletons. The source material was PBMCs. These receptors were obtained from a man younger than 40 in good health and CMV-seropositive. Both conserved end residues are part of each CDR3. Each record gives: J gene, D gene, clone size, V gene, CDR3 protein, CDR3 DNA. A D gene is named only where the DNA matches it firmly. Not all rows give a size; the values are once, few, many and, for expanded clones, a class.

TRBJ2-7,TRBD2,few,TRBV7-8,CASSLGYRTSVDYEQYF,TGTGCCAGCAGCTTAGGCTATCGGACTAGCGTCGACTACGAGCAGTACTTC
TRBJ1-5,TRBD1,NA,TRBV28,CASRRQGARRSNQPQHF,TGTGCCAGTCGTCGACAGGGGGCGCGGAGAAGCAATCAGCCCCAGCATTTT
TRBJ2-1,TRBD2,NA,TRBV7-9,CASSRTGTSRDEQFF,TGTGCCAGCAGTCGGACCGGGACTAGCAGGGATGAGCAGTTCTTC
TRBJ2-7,NA,NA,TRBV19,CASSIPGRWNPYEQYF,TGTGCCAGTAGTATCCCAGGAAGGTGGAACCCCTACGAGCAGTACTTC
TRBJ1-5,TRBD1,NA,TRBV28,CASSPQGATQPQHF,TGTGCCAGCAGTCCTCAGGGGGCTACTCAGCCCCAGCATTTT
TRBJ2-3,TRBD2,NA,TRBV5-1,CASSLDGRLDTQYF,TGCGCCAGCAGCTTGGACGGGAGGTTAGATACGCAGTATTTT
TRBJ2-1,TRBD2,NA,TRBV5-1,CASSGTSGMAEQFF,TGCGCCAGCAGCGGGACTAGCGGGATGGCTGAGCAGTTCTTC
TRBJ2-7,TRBD1,once,TRBV29-1,CSVGRWDRDRVYEQYF,TGCAGCGTTGGGAGGTGGGACCGGGACAGGGTCTACGAGCAGTACTTC
TRBJ2-3,TRBD1,NA,TRBV7-9,CASSPYGQEPSPDTQYF,TGTGCCAGCAGCCCGTATGGACAGGAACCTAGCCCAGATACGCAGTATTTT
TRBJ2-7,TRBD1,NA,TRBV6-1,CASSADRDYEQYF,TGTGCCAGCAGTGCCGACAGGGACTACGAGCAGTACTTC
TRBJ2-5,NA,NA,TRBV27,CASSLMGQRQETQYF,TGTGCCAGCAGTTTAATGGGACAACGACAAGAGACCCAGTACTTC
TRBJ2-1,TRBD2,NA,TRBV7-2,CASSFSSGSYNEQFF,TGTGCCAGCAGCTTCTCTAGCGGGAGCTACAATGAGCAGTTCTTC
TRBJ2-5,TRBD1,NA,TRBV14,CASSLRTGGTETQYF,TGTGCCAGCAGCCTTCGAACAGGGGGCACAGAGACCCAGTACTTC
TRBJ2-1,NA,NA,TRBV12-5,CASGLENNNEQFF,TGTGCTAGTGGTTTAGAAAACAACAATGAGCAGTTCTTC
TRBJ1-5,NA,NA,TRBV10-3,CVTSEGHSNQPQHF,TGTGTGACATCGGAGGGGCATAGCAATCAGCCCCAGCATTTT
TRBJ2-1,NA,NA,TRBV9,CASSVGPGVLGYNEQFF,TGTGCCAGCAGCGTAGGTCCCGGGGTCCTGGGCTACAATGAGCAGTTCTTC
TRBJ2-1,TRBD1,NA,TRBV28,CASSLPGQSYNEQFF,TGTGCCAGCAGTCTCCCGGGACAGTCCTACAATGAGCAGTTCTTC
TRBJ2-7,TRBD1,NA,TRBV30,CAWNRDRVIGEQYF,TGTGCCTGGAACAGGGACAGGGTGATCGGCGAGCAGTACTTC
TRBJ1-6,NA,NA,TRBV10-2,CASKKGFWRSSYNSPLHF,TGCGCCAGCAAAAAGGGCTTTTGGAGGAGCTCCTATAATTCACCCCTCCACTTT
TRBJ2-3,NA,NA,TRBV5-4,CASSRRDTQYF,TGTGCCAGCAGCCGTCGGGATACGCAGTATTTT
TRBJ2-2,TRBD1,NA,TRBV18,CASSPRGHGNTGELFF,TGTGCCAGCTCACCGAGGGGGCACGGTAACACCGGGGAGCTGTTTTTT
TRBJ2-7,TRBD1,NA,TRBV5-4,CASSSPDRDSYEQYF,TGTGCCAGCAGCTCCCCAGACAGGGACTCCTACGAGCAGTACTTC
TRBJ1-1,NA,NA,TRBV5-1,CASSLALGGIMNTEAFF,TGCGCCAGCAGCTTGGCCTTGGGGGGGATTATGAACACTGAAGCTTTCTTT
TRBJ1-3,NA,few,TRBV6-1,CASSVTGSGNTIYF,TGTGCCAGCAGTGTAACAGGCAGTGGAAACACCATATATTTT
TRBJ2-2,NA,NA,TRBV6-5,CASSHGSIGELFF,TGTGCCAGCAGTCACGGGTCAATCGGGGAGCTGTTTTTT